This TCR beta chain is drawn from a study of shared clonotypes between healthy human individuals (dated by TCRdb to the early 2020s). About the study as a whole: The cohort comprised a couple of women and a few men aged 18 to 49 years. For each donor, three plates each were used for CD4 naive and CD4 memory, two plates were used for CD8 naive, and one plate was used for CD8 memory. To estimate repertoire size and how much clonotype sharing occurs between individuals, the study deeply sequenced the blood TCR repertoires of 5 or 6 healthy adults. To increase sequencing depth and limit assay-specific biases, different laboratories used diverse techniques to prepare libraries and sequence TCR repertoires. Each donor's leukapheresis produced roughly between about 0.8 and 8.9 billion PBMCs.

Using the deep immunoSEQ assay, multiplex PCR amplified TCR CDR3 regions from genomic DNA. Extracted genomic DNA from each cell subset was spread evenly across all wells of several immunoSEQ 96-well plates, with each plate serving as a replicate. Each replicate PCR for sorted subsets received about 200 ng genomic DNA, equal to tens of thousands of T cell genomes. The purified libraries were quantified using a Qubit 3.0 fluorometer, sized with a Bioanalyzer 2100, and then quantified again using the KAPA Library Quantification kit. A separate single-read 150-cycle Illumina NextSeq 550 flow cell was used to sequence each immunoSEQ 96-well plate. Processing in the source paper ran as follows. Because only junctional sequences without quality scores were contained in the immunoSEQ output, filtering matching that applied to full-length reads could not be performed. To assign V/J genes and CDR3, sequences were annotated against IMGT germline references using PyIR, a Python wrapper for IgBLAST v1.9. Any read was removed if the V/J assignment was weak (E-value above 1e-6), the CDR3 was missing, or the read contained stop codons, out-of-frame junctions, or ambiguous translated residues. V3J clonotypes were defined as sequences sharing an identical inferred V gene, J gene, and CDR3 amino acid sequence. Percentage overlap between repertoires was calculated by dividing the number of shared unique clonotypes by the size of the smaller repertoire. Richness of each repertoire was evaluated using RTK rarefaction, the Chao1 estimator, and Recon v2.1 estimates of unobserved clonotypes. OLGA was used to compute generation probabilities for all TCRbeta clonotypes that the gDNA method yielded from four donors. TCRdb re-hosts the immuneACCESS table, in-frame sequences only. Its copies lack some clones; in the studies checked, an unresolved V gene accounts for under half of them, and the cause for the rest is not known. V and J calls plus clone size are reproduced from that table; the DNA served to infer D and trimming. The sample yields 2 million to 3 million clones; approximately 90% were counted once. The ten largest account for about 0.13% of the sample.

From the cysteine through the phenylalanine, the CDR3 covers 16 amino acids. The retained sequence is limited to the CDR3, 48 bases, with the frame set at the first base. The germline V gene supplies CDR1 MNHEY and CDR2 SVGAGI. V lost 4 bases and J lost 8 bases, and the count of bases not matched to a germline gene is 12. Remarks on this clone: Its antigen remains undetermined. No base qualities exist here, and no much larger clone lies one base off it.

The donors were healthy, HIV-negative adults with no recently reported acute infections or vaccinations. Every donor was a Caucasian adult residing in Nashville, Tennessee, USA. Magnetic negative selection was used to enrich CD4+ T cells, after which naive cells were positively selected on CD45RA and the negative fraction became the memory subset. Blood was collected by leukapheresis, and PBMCs were isolated by Ficoll-Histopaque density gradient centrifugation and then cryopreserved in liquid nitrogen vapor phase. Analytical flow cytometry was used to check the purity and quantity of each magnetically sorted T cell population. Genomic DNA was isolated from every sorted fraction and measured by UV absorbance on a Nanodrop 2000c. What the study reported, not specific to this receptor: Compared with non-shared clonotypes, clonotypes shared by all four sorted-subset donors had higher generation probabilities. Because the study included a small number of donors, the genetic and exposure-history diversity represented was limited. When several donors were compared, the shared fraction of clonotypes was around 5.1% for naive CD4, roughly 3.3% for naive CD8, 2.3% for memory CD4, and around 0.37% for memory CD8. Pairwise subsampling led to the expectation that sequencing depth would affect the degree of clonotype sharing among donors. Incomplete sequencing was indicated by rarefaction of sorted-subset datasets, despite the large sequencing depth. Naive subsets generally had larger estimated clonotype richness than memory subsets did. Sampling was limited to blood, and TCR repertoires in tissue likely differ from TCR repertoires in blood.

Rearrangement joined TRBV6-5 to TRBJ1-2, with 11 bases aligning to TRBD1. This clonotype originated in a man in his late teens or twenties in good health. The sequencing input was naive CD4+ T cells sorted from blood. The meaning of the sample's cell subset or site label: CD45RA+ positively selected. The DNA sequence reads TGTGCCAGCAGTTCGCGAACGGACAGGGGGCTCGAAGGCTACACCTTC. Translated, this gives CASSSRTDRGLEGYTF.